The text below deals with one T cell receptor beta chain. Its antigen remains unidentified. This specimen comes from a study of blood T cells in healthy people across ages. Study-wide context: For every two T cells, template switching captured about one barcoded beta molecule. Study-level results: Both higher diversity and more naive CD4+ cells marked long-lived donors when set against aged donors.

The second PCR ran roughly 7 to 11 cycles with a sample-barcoded 5' primer and J-beta primers. Using its own MiXCR run on the 5' RACE reads, TCRdb lists one record per CDR3 protein. The data hold fewer than 2,000,000 distinct CDR3 sequences, with roughly two fifths observed a single time. Trimming took 4 bases from V and 0 from J; bases not matched to a gene: 10. The germline V gene has CDR1 DFQATT and CDR2 SNEGSKA (reference sequence). The CDR3 covers 16 residues. The study isolated at least 6 million PBMCs from each sample. The amount of total RNA extracted per sample was at least 5 micrograms. The chain is built from TRBV20-1 and TRBJ2-3; TRBD2 matches at 7 bases. This sequence was found in a human donor in good health. Sequencing was performed on blood. The CDR3 reads CSAIPRGDASTDTQYF. DNA for the CDR3: TGCAGTGCTATTCCCCGGGGGGACGCGAGCACAGATACGCAGTATTTT.